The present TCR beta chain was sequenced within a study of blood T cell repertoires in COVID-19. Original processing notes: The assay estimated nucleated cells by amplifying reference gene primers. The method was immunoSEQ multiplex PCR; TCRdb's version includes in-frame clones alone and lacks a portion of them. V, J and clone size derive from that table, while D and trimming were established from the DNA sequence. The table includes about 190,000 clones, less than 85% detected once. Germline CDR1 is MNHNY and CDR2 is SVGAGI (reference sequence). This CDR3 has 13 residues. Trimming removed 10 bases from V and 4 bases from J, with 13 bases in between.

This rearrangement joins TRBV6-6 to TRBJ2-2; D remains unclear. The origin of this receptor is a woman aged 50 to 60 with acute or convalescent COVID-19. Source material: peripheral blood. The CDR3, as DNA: TGTGCCACCATGGCATTTATCACCGGGGAGCTGTTTTTT. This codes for CATMAFITGELFF.